These 5 T cell receptor beta chains originate from one sample sequenced in a study of PD-L1 blockade in urothelial cancer. Time point denoted: peripheral blood 6 weeks after treatment start. The protocol was immunoSEQ multiplex PCR, while the TCRdb copy is restricted to in-frame clones and leaves out a portion. Seen here are 31,000 or so clones, 80% to 90% observed once, and the top ten hold around 8.5%. Specimen: PBMCs, collected around atezolizumab (anti-PD-L1) treatment. Receptor source: an older man with urothelial cancer.

The CDR3 nucleotides are TGTGCCAGTTGCCCAACAGGGGAGGCTAACTATGGCTACACCTTC. It is translated as CASCPTGEANYGYTF. The rearrangement joins TRBV19 to TRBJ1-2, with 7 bases identical to TRBD1. Germline-derived CDR1 and CDR2 are LNHDA and SQIVND (reference sequence). V dropped 8 bases and J dropped 0; count of bases not matched to a gene: 9. This CDR3 region has 15 residues.

The gene calls are TRBV19 and TRBJ1-1; maybe TRBD1 (6 bases). There are 15 residues in the CDR3. Trimming cost V 3 bases and J 4 bases, with 15 bases left between them. Germline lookup yields CDR1 LNHDA and CDR2 SQIVND (reference sequence). The CDR3 here is CASSIRGAEATEAFF. CDR3 DNA sequence: TGTGCCAGTAGTATTCGGGGGGCCGAAGCCACTGAAGCTTTCTTT.

This clone has just one count. The rearrangement joins TRBV2 to TRBJ2-7; 8 nucleotides match TRBD2. The V segment lost 6 bases and the J segment 0 bases; nucleotides outside the gene matches: 4. The germline V gene encodes CDR1 SNHLY and CDR2 FYNNEI. There are 14 residues in the CDR3. CDR3 amino acids: CASRLAVLSYEQYF. The DNA of the CDR3 is TGTGCCAGCAGACTAGCGGTCCTCTCCTACGAGCAGTACTTC.

The chain uses TRBV27 and TRBJ1-3; 7 nucleotides align to TRBD1. In germline, CDR1 is MNHEY, CDR2 SMNVEV (reference sequence). V gave up 6 bases and J gave up 0 bases; unmatched junction bases: 5. This CDR3 is built from 15 residues. CDR3 bases: TGTGCCAGCAGCGTACAGGGGACCTCTGGAAACACCATATATTTT. Residues: CASSVQGTSGNTIYF.

The chain employs TRBV9 and TRBJ1-5, with D maybe TRBD1 (6 bases). Trimming removed 3 bases at V and 5 bases at J, with 15 bases between. The germline CDR1 and CDR2 sequences are SGDLS and YYNGEE. The CDR3 is 15 residues long. The CDR3 reads CASSATGTHHQPQHF. The CDR3 region has the DNA TGTGCCAGCAGCGCGACCGGGACACACCATCAGCCCCAGCATTTT.